Listed below are T cell receptor beta chains from one sample, sequenced in a study of blood T cell repertoires in COVID-19. Method: immunoSEQ multiplex PCR; TCRdb's copy keeps in-frame clones and lacks some. The table records under 65,000 clones, roughly 80% of them present only once. Sequences were obtained from peripheral blood. All receptors come from a woman in her seventies with acute or convalescent COVID-19. Both conserved end residues are part of each CDR3. D genes are given only for firm matches. Expanded clones are given a class, and other clones once, few, many or no size at all.

V,J,D,size,CDR3,DNA
TRBV7-3,TRBJ2-1,-,-,CASSLSGRRSSYNEQFF,TGTGCCAGCAGCTTAAGTGGGAGGAGATCCTCCTACAATGAGCAGTTCTTC
TRBV19,TRBJ1-2,-,-,CASSMRRADGYTF,TGTGCCAGTAGTATGCGCAGGGCGGATGGCTACACCTTC
TRBV10-3,TRBJ1-2,TRBD1,once,CAIRENRGVNGYTF,TGTGCCATCAGGGAAAACAGGGGTGTGAATGGCTACACCTTC
TRBV20-1,TRBJ2-3,TRBD2,once,CSASGGTSGAGADTQYF,TGCAGTGCTAGTGGAGGGACTAGCGGCGCGGGGGCAGATACGCAGTATTTT
TRBV27,TRBJ2-2,-,-,CASSLKPGAGELFF,TGTGCCAGCAGTTTGAAGCCCGGTGCAGGGGAGCTGTTTTTT
TRBV27,TRBJ1-5,TRBD1,-,CASSFTTGNGQPQHF,TGTGCCAGCAGTTTTACGACAGGGAATGGTCAGCCCCAGCATTTT
TRBV7-8,TRBJ1-5,-,-,CASSLTRGGNQPQHF,TGTGCCAGCAGCTTAACGCGAGGCGGCAATCAGCCCCAGCATTTT
TRBV9,TRBJ2-7,-,many,CASSAQGSRAFYEQYF,TGTGCCAGCAGCGCCCAGGGATCTCGTGCCTTTTACGAGCAGTACTTC
TRBV5-1,TRBJ1-6,TRBD1,-,CASSTLGQGSSPLHF,TGCGCCAGCAGCACCCTGGGACAGGGGAGCTCACCCCTCCACTTT
TRBV18,TRBJ1-2,-,-,CASSPDIRSGYTF,TGTGCCAGCTCCCCGGACATCCGGAGCGGCTACACCTTC
TRBV5-1,TRBJ1-6,TRBD1,once,CASSLLMGGGGTGRRNSPLHF,TGCGCCAGCAGCTTGCTGATGGGGGGTGGAGGGACAGGGCGGCGGAATTCACCCCTCCACTTT
TRBV5-1,TRBJ1-4,TRBD1,-,CASSLARQTGVLSNEKLFF,TGCGCCAGCAGCTTGGCACGCCAGACAGGGGTATTATCGAATGAAAAACTGTTTTTT
TRBV5-1,TRBJ1-2,-,-,CASSLAGPGGYGYTF,TGCGCCAGCAGCTTAGCGGGGCCGGGGGGCTATGGCTACACCTTC
TRBV5-1,TRBJ2-6,-,-,CASTGSSGANVLTF,TGCGCCAGCACCGGGTCCTCTGGGGCCAACGTCCTGACTTTC